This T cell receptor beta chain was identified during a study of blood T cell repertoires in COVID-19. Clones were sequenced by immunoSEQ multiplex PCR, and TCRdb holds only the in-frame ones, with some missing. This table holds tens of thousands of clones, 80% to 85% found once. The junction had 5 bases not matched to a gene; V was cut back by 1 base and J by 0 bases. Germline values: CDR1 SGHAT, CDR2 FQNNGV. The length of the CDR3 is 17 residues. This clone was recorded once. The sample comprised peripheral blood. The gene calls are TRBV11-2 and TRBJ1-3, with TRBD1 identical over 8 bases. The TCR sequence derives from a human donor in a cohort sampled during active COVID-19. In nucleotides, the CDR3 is TGTGCCAGCAGCTTAGGTACCCAGGGGGCCTCTGGAAACACCATATATTTT. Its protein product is CASSLGTQGASGNTIYF.